This T cell receptor (beta chain) was recorded in a study of beta chain features in type 1 diabetes. Every participating donor gave one draw, a heparinised blood sample averaging around 0.11 L. The authors sorted CD4+ naive, central memory, regulatory and stem cell-like memory cells via CD45RO/CCR7/CD25/CD127/CD95/CD27. Purity of each sorted population was above 95%. CDR3 size: 15 residues. CDR1 and CDR2 from the germline V gene are MNHEY and SVGAGI. The V and J ends lost 5 bases and 4 bases respectively, with 17 bases between them. Reverse transcribing all isolated RNA meant expressed TCRB transcripts were sequenced. Method: immunoSEQ multiplex PCR; TCRdb's copy keeps in-frame clones and lacks some. This table holds fewer than 250,000 clones, roughly 15% found once. Points on this clone: The sample carries other DNA sequences with the same CDR3.

The sequenced material came from naive CD4+ T cells from blood. The clonotype originates from a woman aged 35 to 49 in good health. The rearrangement joins TRBV6-5 to TRBJ1-2; D is perhaps TRBD1 (6 bases). The CDR3 is CASSQGQGRGYGYTF. CDR3 sequence (DNA): TGTGCCAGCAGTCAGGGGCAGGGTCGAGGCTATGGCTACACCTTC.